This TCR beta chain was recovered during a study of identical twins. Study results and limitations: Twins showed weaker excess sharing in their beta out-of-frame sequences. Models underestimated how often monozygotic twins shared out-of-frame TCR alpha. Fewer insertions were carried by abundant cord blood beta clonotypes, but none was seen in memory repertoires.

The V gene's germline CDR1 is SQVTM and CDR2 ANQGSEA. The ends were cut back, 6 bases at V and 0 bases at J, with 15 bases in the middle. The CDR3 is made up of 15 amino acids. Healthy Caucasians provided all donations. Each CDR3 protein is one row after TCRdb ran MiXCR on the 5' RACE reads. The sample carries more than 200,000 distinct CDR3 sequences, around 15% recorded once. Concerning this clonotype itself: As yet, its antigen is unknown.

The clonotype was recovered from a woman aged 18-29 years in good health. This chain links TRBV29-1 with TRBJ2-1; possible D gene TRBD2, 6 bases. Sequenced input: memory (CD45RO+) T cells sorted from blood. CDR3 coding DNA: TGCAGCGTCGCGGGACTCGAGAGCTCCTACAATGAGCAGTTCTTC. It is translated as CSVAGLESSYNEQFF.